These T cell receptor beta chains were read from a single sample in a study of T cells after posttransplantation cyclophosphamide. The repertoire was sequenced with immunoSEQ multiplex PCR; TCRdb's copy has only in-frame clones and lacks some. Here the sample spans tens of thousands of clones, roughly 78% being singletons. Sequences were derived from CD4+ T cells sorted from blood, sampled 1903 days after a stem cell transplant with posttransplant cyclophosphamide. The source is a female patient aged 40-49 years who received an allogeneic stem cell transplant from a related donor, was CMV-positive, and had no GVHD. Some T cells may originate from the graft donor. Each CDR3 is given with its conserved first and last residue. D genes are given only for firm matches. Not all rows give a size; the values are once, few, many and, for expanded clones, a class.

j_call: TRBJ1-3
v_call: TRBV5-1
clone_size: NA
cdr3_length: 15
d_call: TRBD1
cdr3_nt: TGCGCCAGCAGCACGAGACAGGGCTCTGGAAACACCATATATTTT
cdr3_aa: CASSTRQGSGNTIYF

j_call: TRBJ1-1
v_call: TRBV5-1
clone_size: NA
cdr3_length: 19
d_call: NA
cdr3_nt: TGCGCCAGCAGCTTGTCGAAAGTCGGGACACTCCTCCTACTACGAGAAGCTTTCTTT
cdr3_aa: CASSLSKVGTLLLLREAFF

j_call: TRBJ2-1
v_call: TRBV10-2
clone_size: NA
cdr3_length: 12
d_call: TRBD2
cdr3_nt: TGCGCCAGCACGGGAGGCAGCTATGAGCAGTTCTTC
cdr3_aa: CASTGGSYEQFF

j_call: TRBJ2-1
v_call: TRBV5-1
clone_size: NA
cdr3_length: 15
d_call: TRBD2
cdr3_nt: TGCGCCAGCAGCTCCTCCGGGGGGGGTTACAATGAGCAGTTCTTC
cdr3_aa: CASSSSGGGYNEQFF

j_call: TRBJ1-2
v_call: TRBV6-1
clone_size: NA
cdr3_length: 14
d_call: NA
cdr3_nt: TGTGCCAGCAGCAAGCTACCGGACAGCTATGGCTACACCTTC
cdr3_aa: CASSKLPDSYGYTF

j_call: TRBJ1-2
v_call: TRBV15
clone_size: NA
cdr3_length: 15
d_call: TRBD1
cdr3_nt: TGTGCCACCAGCAGCCCGGGACAGGGTTCGAATGGCTACACCTTC
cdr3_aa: CATSSPGQGSNGYTF

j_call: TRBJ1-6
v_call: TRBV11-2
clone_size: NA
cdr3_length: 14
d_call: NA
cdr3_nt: TGTGCCAGCAGGACAGGTTTTTATAATTCACCCCTCCACTTT
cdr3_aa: CASRTGFYNSPLHF

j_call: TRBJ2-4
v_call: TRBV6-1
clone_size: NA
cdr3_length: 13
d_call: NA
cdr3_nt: TGTGCCAGCAGTGAAAGCTCGGGTAACATTCAGTACTTC
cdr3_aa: CASSESSGNIQYF

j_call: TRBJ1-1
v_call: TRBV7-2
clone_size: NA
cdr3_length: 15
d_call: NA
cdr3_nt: TGTGCCAGCAGCTTAGTTCCAGGATCGAACACTGAAGCTTTCTTT
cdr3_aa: CASSLVPGSNTEAFF

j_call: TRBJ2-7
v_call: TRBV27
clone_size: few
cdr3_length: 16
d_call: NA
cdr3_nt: TGTGCCAGCAGTTTAGGGTTGGGCAAGAGCTCCTACGAGCAGTACTTC
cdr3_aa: CASSLGLGKSSYEQYF

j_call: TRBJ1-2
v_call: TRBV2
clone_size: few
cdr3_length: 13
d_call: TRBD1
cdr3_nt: TGTGCCAGCAGGGGGACAGGGCTGGGTGGCTACACCTTC
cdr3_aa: CASRGTGLGGYTF

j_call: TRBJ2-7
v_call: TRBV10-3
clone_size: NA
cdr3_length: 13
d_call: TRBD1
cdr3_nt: TGTGCCATCCTAGGACAGGGTCTCTACGAGCAGTACTTC
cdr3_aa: CAILGQGLYEQYF

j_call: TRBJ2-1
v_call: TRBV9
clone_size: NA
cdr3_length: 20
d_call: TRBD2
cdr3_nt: TGTGCCAGCAGCGTAGACCAGCGGGGGCGGTGGAACGTGGCCTACAATGAGCAGTTCTTC
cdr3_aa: CASSVDQRGRWNVAYNEQFF

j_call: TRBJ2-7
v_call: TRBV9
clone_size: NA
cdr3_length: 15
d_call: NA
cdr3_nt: TGTGCCAGCAGCGTAGCCGACGCCGCGGATGTCGAGCAGTACTTC
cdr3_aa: CASSVADAADVEQYF

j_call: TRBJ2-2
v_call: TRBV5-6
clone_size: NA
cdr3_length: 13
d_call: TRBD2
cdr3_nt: TGTGCCAGGATCGGACTAGCCACCGGGGAGCTGTTTTTT
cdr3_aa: CARIGLATGELFF

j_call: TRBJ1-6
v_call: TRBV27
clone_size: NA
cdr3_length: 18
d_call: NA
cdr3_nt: TGTGCCAGCAGTTTATCGAAAGTCGCAGGGAATTATAATTCACCCCTCCACTTT
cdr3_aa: CASSLSKVAGNYNSPLHF

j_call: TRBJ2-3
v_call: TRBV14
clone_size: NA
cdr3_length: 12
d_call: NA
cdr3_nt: TGTGCCAGCAGCCAGGCCACAGATACGCAGTATTTT
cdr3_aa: CASSQATDTQYF

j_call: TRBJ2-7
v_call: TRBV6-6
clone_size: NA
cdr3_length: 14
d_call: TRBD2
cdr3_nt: TGTGCCAGCAGTTTTCCCGGACTAGTCGACGAGCAGTACTTC
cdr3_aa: CASSFPGLVDEQYF

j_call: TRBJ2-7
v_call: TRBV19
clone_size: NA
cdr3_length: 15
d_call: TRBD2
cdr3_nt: TGTGCCAGTAGTACACCAGCGGGGGTTAGCTACGAGCAGTACTTC
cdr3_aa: CASSTPAGVSYEQYF

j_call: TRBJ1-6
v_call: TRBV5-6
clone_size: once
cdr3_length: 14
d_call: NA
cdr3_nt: TGTGCCAGCAGCTTGGGTCCGGGGGATTCACCCCTCCACTTT
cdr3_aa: CASSLGPGDSPLHF

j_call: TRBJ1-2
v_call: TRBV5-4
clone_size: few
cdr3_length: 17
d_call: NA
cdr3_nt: TGTGCCACCCTAAATCGGCAGACACTTTCAGCTAACTATGGCTACACCTTC
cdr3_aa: CATLNRQTLSANYGYTF

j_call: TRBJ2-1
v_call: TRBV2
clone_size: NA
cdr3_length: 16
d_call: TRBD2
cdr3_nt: TGTGCCAGCAGTTACCTAGGGCGGGGGGGTGGCAATGAGCAGTTCTTC
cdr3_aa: CASSYLGRGGGNEQFF

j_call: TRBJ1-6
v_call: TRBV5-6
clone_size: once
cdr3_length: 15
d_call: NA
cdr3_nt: TGTGCCAGCACCGTACTGATCTCCTATAATTCACCCCTCCACTTT
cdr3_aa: CASTVLISYNSPLHF

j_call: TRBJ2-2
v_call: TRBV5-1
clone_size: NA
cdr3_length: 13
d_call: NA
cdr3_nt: TGCGCCAGCAGCTCTATCGCGGGCGGGGAGCTGTTTTTT
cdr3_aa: CASSSIAGGELFF

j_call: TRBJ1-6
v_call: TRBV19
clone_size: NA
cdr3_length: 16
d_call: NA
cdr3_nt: TGTGCCAGTAGTATGGAGGGCAGTCCCCCTATTTCACCCCTCCACTTT
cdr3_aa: CASSMEGSPPISPLHF

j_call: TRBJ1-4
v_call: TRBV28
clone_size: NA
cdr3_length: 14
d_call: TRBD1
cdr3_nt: TGTGCCAGCAGACCCCCGGGACAGGGTGAAAAACTGTTTTTT
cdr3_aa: CASRPPGQGEKLFF

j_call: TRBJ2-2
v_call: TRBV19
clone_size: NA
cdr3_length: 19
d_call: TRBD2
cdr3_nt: TGTGCCAGTAGTATTTCTCGACTAGCGGGGGGGCCAGTCACCGGGGAGCTGTTTTTT
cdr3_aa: CASSISRLAGGPVTGELFF

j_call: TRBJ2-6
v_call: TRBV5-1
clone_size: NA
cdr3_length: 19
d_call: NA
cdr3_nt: TGCGCCAGCAGCTTCTTGCCGACAGCCGTAGGCTCTGGGGCCAACGTCCTGACTTTC
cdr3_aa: CASSFLPTAVGSGANVLTF